The T cell receptor (beta chain) under discussion was sequenced for a study of T cells after posttransplantation cyclophosphamide. Study results and limitations: Tissue-infiltrating T cells from skin or gut overlapped little with blood T cells.

TCRdb's copy holds only in-frame clones and misses some; the assay was immunoSEQ multiplex PCR. The table lists under 8,000 clones, approximately 90% of them singletons. From germline, CDR1 is MRHNA and CDR2 SNTAGT. The CDR3 is 16 residues long. V lost 4 bases, J lost 0 bases, and 3 bases stayed unmatched. To note about this clone: Its target is not known.

Busulfan-fludarabine conditioning, marrow transplant, and cyclophosphamide on days +3 and +4 were administered. The receptor's source is a female patient aged 45-60 years who received an allogeneic stem cell transplant from a related donor, was CMV-positive, and had no GVHD. The graft donor may account for some of the T cells. The sequencing here drew on PBMCs, taken 1404 days after allogeneic stem cell transplant with posttransplant cyclophosphamide. The rearrangement links TRBV6-4 to TRBJ2-2, with TRBD2 identical over 9 bases. This CDR3 reads CASSGLAGTNTGELFF. As DNA, the CDR3 is TGTGCCAGCAGTGGGCTAGCGGGAACGAACACCGGGGAGCTGTTTTTT.